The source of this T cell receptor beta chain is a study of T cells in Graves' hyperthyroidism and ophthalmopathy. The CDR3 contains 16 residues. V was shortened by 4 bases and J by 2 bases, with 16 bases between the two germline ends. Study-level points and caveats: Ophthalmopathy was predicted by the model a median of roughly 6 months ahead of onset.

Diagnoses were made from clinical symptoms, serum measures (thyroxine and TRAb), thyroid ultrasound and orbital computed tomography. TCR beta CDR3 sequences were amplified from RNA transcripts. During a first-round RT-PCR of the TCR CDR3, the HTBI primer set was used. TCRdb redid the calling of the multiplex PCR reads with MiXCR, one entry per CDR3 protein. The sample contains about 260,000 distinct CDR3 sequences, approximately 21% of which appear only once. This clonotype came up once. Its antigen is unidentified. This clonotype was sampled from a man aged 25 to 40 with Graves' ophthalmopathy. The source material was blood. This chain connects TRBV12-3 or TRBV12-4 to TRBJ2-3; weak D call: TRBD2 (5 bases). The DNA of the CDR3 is TGTGCCAGCAGTTCACGTGACGGGATTATCACAGATACGCAGTATTTT. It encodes CASSSRDGIITDTQYF.